A single sample is the source of the 19 T cell receptor beta chains below, sequenced in a study of control samples from healthy donors and cancer patients. Assay used: immunoSEQ multiplex PCR; TCRdb lists only in-frame clones, some missing. The repertoire consists of roughly 49,000 clones, with around nine tenths occurring once and the leading ten covering roughly 0.8%. Sequencing was performed on PBMCs. The receptors stem from a man between 25 and 39 years old with colorectal cancer.

The chain combines TRBV10-2 with TRBJ1-1; D may be TRBD1 (6 bases). This CDR3 has 13 amino acids. V was clipped by 8 bases and J by 5 bases, with 15 bases between them. The germline CDR1 and CDR2 sequences are WSHSY and SAAADI. CDR3 loop: CASALKGETEAFF. DNA of the CDR3: TGCGCCAGCGCCCTGAAGGGGGAGACTGAAGCTTTCTTT.

This rearrangement joins TRBV24-1 to TRBJ2-3; no firm D call. Germline CDR1 KGHDR, CDR2 SFDVKD. V gave up 0 bases and J gave up 3 bases, with 12 bases separating them. This CDR3 spans 16 amino acids. This CDR3 is CATSDLEGPLTDTQYF. The CDR3 nucleotides read TGTGCCACCAGTGATTTGGAAGGTCCCTTAACAGATACGCAGTATTTT.

V usage is TRBV24-1 and J usage is TRBJ2-1, with D perhaps matching TRBD1 (5 bases). Germline lookup yields CDR1 KGHDR and CDR2 SFDVKD. The length of the CDR3 is 14 residues. The V end was cut by 2 bases, the J end by 6 bases, with 10 bases between. The CDR3 region is CATSDSSRGNEQFF. The CDR3 coding sequence is TGTGCCACCAGTGATTCTTCAAGGGGCAATGAGCAGTTCTTC.

The table lists this clone with a count of one. The rearrangement joins TRBV28 to TRBJ1-5, with D possibly being TRBD1 (6 bases). CDR3 length: 18 residues. The V gene lost 6 bases and the J gene lost 1 base, with 22 bases spanning the gap. From germline, CDR1 is MDHEN and CDR2 SYDVKM. The CDR3 is CASRTIRGGVESNQPQHF. CDR3 DNA: TGTGCCAGCAGGACAATTAGGGGGGGGGTCGAGAGCAATCAGCCCCAGCATTTT.

This chain connects TRBV7-2 to TRBJ2-6, with D unresolved. V was pared by 5 bases and J by 4 bases, with 9 bases between. From germline, CDR1 is SGHTA and CDR2 FQGNSA. The CDR3 runs to 14 residues. CDR3 sequence: CASSEKSGANVLTF. In DNA form, the CDR3 reads TGTGCCAGCAGCGAAAAGTCCGGGGCCAACGTCCTGACTTTC.

There are a few counts of this clone. This rearrangement joins TRBV29-1 to TRBJ2-7, with a tentative D call TRBD1 (5 bases). The germline gives CDR1 SQVTM, CDR2 ANQGSEA. This CDR3 is built from 11 residues. The ends were cut back, 4 bases at V and 4 bases at J, with 8 bases in the middle. The CDR3 DNA reads TGCAGCGTTGGACAGTCATACGAGCAGTACTTC. This gives the protein CSVGQSYEQYF.

This clone was picked up a small number of times. The V and J genes are TRBV19 and TRBJ1-5; D not certain. The CDR3 contains 16 residues. Looked up from germline, CDR1 is LNHDA and CDR2 is SQIVND (reference sequence). V lost 4 bases and J 2 bases, leaving 15 bases between the germline ends. The CDR3 region has the DNA TGTGCCAGTAGTACTAGACGGACGGAACGCAATCAGCCCCAGCATTTT. Translated: CASSTRRTERNQPQHF.

The chain couples TRBV7-9 to TRBJ1-5; D is perhaps TRBD1 (6 bases). V lost 3 bases to trimming and J lost 0 bases, with 9 bases between them. This CDR3 has 15 amino acids. The germline V gene has CDR1 SEHNR and CDR2 FQNEAQ (reference sequence). The CDR3 nucleotides are TGTGCCAGCAGCTTGGGGGGGCATAGCAATCAGCCCCAGCATTTT. It encodes CASSLGGHSNQPQHF. Full variable domain (remainder filled in from reference TRBV7-9 and TRBJ1-5): DTGVSQNPRHKITKRGQNVTFRCDPISEHNRLYWYRQTLGQGPEFLTYFQNEAQLEKSRLLSDRFSAERPKGSFSTLEIQRTEQGDSAMYLCASSLGGHSNQPQHFGDGTRLSIL.

This clone appeared once. The V call is TRBV6-1, the J call TRBJ1-6; D unresolved. Per germline, CDR1 MNHNS and CDR2 SASEGT. Deletions cut 0 bases from V and 8 bases from J, with 11 bases between. The CDR3 spans 15 residues. The CDR3 here is CASSEANRDYSPLHF. The DNA for the CDR3 is TGTGCCAGCAGTGAAGCTAATCGGGATTATTCACCCCTCCACTTT.

The rearrangement joins TRBV4-3 to TRBJ1-6; D remains ambiguous. The V end was cut by 0 bases, the J end by 4 bases, with 16 bases between. Germline V gives CDR1 LGHNA, CDR2 YSLEER. CDR3 size: 18 residues. Here the CDR3 reads CASSQDPPEEIYNSPLHF. The CDR3 coding sequence is TGCGCCAGCAGCCAAGATCCCCCCGAAGAGATTTATAATTCACCCCTCCACTTT.

V and J are TRBV2 and TRBJ2-6; D is possibly TRBD1 or TRBD2 (5 bases each). V lost 6 bases, J lost 2 bases, and 11 bases lay in between. The CDR3 is 15 amino acids. Germline values: CDR1 SNHLY, CDR2 FYNNEI. The chain's CDR3 is CASRGRNPGANVLTF. The CDR3 DNA follows: TGTGCCAGCAGGGGACGGAATCCTGGGGCCAACGTCCTGACTTTC.

The chain uses TRBV6-4 and TRBJ1-1; 7 bases agree with TRBD1. CDR1 and CDR2 from the germline V gene are MRHNA and SNTAGT. The CDR3 runs 14 residues. With 4 bases clipped from V and 7 bases from J, the junction kept 9 bases outside the gene matches. In DNA form, the CDR3 reads TGTGCCAGCAGTGTAGAGACAGGGCGCGGTGAAGCTTTCTTT. It encodes CASSVETGRGEAFF.

The chain employs TRBV10-3 and TRBJ1-5, with TRBD1 matching 9 bases. Losses at the gene ends were 6 bases for V and 2 bases for J; bases not matched to a gene: 2. CDR3 length: 14 residues. Germline loops: CDR1 ENHRY, CDR2 SYGVKD. CDR3 coding DNA: TGTGCCATCAGAGGGGACAGGGGCAATCAGCCCCAGCATTTT. Its translation: CAIRGDRGNQPQHF.

The rearrangement links TRBV19 to TRBJ1-2; no firm D call. Per the germline V gene, CDR1 is LNHDA and CDR2 is SQIVND (reference sequence). The V gene lost 3 bases and the J gene lost 0 bases, with 8 bases spanning the gap. This CDR3 is built from 14 residues. The CDR3 is CASSILNANYGYTF. CDR3 DNA sequence: TGTGCCAGTAGTATTCTTAACGCTAACTATGGCTACACCTTC.

The V gene is TRBV11-2, the J gene TRBJ1-1; D may be TRBD1 (5 bases). From germline, CDR1 is SGHAT and CDR2 FQNNGV. V lost 5 bases to trimming and J lost 5 bases, with 15 bases between them. This CDR3 contains 14 residues. CDR3 DNA: TGTGCCAGCAGCCCCCCGGGACCCCTTACTGAAGCTTTCTTT. Protein sequence: CASSPPGPLTEAFF.

The genes are TRBV28 and TRBJ1-4, with a tentative D call TRBD1 (5 bases). This CDR3 has 14 amino acids. The V end lost 5 bases, the J end lost 8 bases, and 15 bases lay between the germline ends. Germline loops: CDR1 MDHEN, CDR2 SYDVKM. For the CDR3, the DNA is TGTGCCAGCAGTCTCGGAGGGGTAAGGGAAAAACTGTTTTTT. Its protein is CASSLGGVREKLFF.

V gene TRBV13 combines with J gene TRBJ2-5, with 7 bases matching TRBD2. The CDR3 sequence is 17 residues long. The germline gives CDR1 PRHDT, CDR2 FYEKMQ (reference sequence). J was trimmed by 5 bases and V by 5 bases; bases with no gene match: 17. CDR3 residues: CASSPRRVRGIGETQYF. CDR3 sequence (DNA): TGTGCCAGCAGCCCTCGGAGGGTGCGGGGGATCGGGGAGACCCAGTACTTC.

This clone was observed a few times. The chain has TRBV11-2 and TRBJ2-7; 8 nucleotides line up with TRBD1. V lost 5 bases and J lost 2; bases outside the gene matches: 8. Germline values: CDR1 SGHAT, CDR2 FQNNGV. This CDR3 has 15 residues. The CDR3 protein is CASSPGTGLAYEQYV. In nucleotides, the CDR3 is TGTGCCAGCAGCCCGGGGACAGGACTCGCCTACGAGCAGTACGTC.

The V and J genes are TRBV21-1 and TRBJ2-4; the table's D gene call, TRBD2, was not cross checked with the DNA. TRBV21-1 is annotated as a pseudogene. The CDR3 contains 15 residues. The CDR3 DNA reads TGTGCCAGCAGCAAAGGGGAGACATACAAAAACATTCAGTACTTC. This gives the protein CASSKGETYKNIQYF.